The clone carrying this T cell receptor beta chain occurred a few times. This sample stems from a study of T-cell memory formation after mild COVID-19. Study at large: In these data, TCR clusters were largely donor specific.

Each CDR3 protein gets one entry after TCRdb re-called the 5' RACE reads with MiXCR. The profile shows under 400,000 distinct CDR3 sequences, roughly 21% of them singletons. Germline trimming cut 8 bases from V and 5 bases from J; bases unmatched to any gene: 5. Germline assignment: CDR1 MNHNY and CDR2 SVGAGI (reference sequence). The CDR3 is made up of 13 amino acids. The sequence was obtained from an adult woman who had mild COVID-19 (a few samples of this study predate the infection). Cell type and time point are not known. The sequencing sample was made of PBMCs or a T cell subset sorted from them (not recorded which). V and J are TRBV6-6 and TRBJ1-5; 8 bases fit TRBD1. The DNA for the CDR3 is TGTGCCAGCCTGGACAGGGTCGATCAGCCCCAGCATTTT. Translation: CASLDRVDQPQHF.